The present TCR beta chain was sequenced within a study of T cells after yellow fever vaccination. General observations from the study: Peaking on day 5 versus 15, the secondary response was faster but weaker. Clones that expanded after primary vaccination mostly reappeared after the booster (just under 98% CD4, approximately 85% CD8).

Germline CDR1 is SGDLS and CDR2 is YYNGEE. Trimming cost V 0 bases and J 0 bases, with 7 bases left between them. The CDR3 consists of 15 residues. Making TCR cDNA involved 5'RACE template switching, which added UMIs and a universal primer site. A single record per CDR3 protein comes from TCRdb applying MiXCR to the 5' RACE reads. The sample lists about 300,000 distinct CDR3 sequences, 6.8% occurring once. This clonotype was seen more than once but under ten times. As yet, its antigen is unknown. The chain recombines TRBV9 with TRBJ2-4; no clear D gene. The specimen was PBMCs, collected roughly 46 days after the first yellow fever vaccination. This receptor was identified in a man aged 18 to 30 who received the YFV17D yellow fever vaccine. DNA of the CDR3: TGTGCCAGCAGCGTAGGTGATCTAGCCAAAAACATTCAGTACTTC. Translated, it gives CASSVGDLAKNIQYF.